The 11 T cell receptor beta chains in this list originate from one sample, sequenced in a study of T cell changes during pregnancy in multiple sclerosis. The assay was immunoSEQ multiplex PCR, and TCRdb's table has in-frame clones only and misses some. The data hold tens of thousands of clones, with about nine tenths observed a single time. Material: peripheral blood, obtained in the third trimester of pregnancy. These receptors came from a female donor with multiple sclerosis, enrolled in a pregnancy study.

This chain connects TRBV10-3 to TRBJ2-1, with 10 bases fitting TRBD1. The germline V gene encodes CDR1 ENHRY and CDR2 SYGVKD. V trimming: 2 bases; J trimming: 5 bases; junction bases outside the gene matches: 3. The CDR3 sequence is 15 residues long. The CDR3 DNA is TGTGCCATCAGTGAGAGCGGGACAGGGGACAATGAGCAGTTCTTC. It codes for CAISESGTGDNEQFF.

The rearrangement links TRBV9 to TRBJ2-2; tentatively, D is TRBD1 (6 bases). V lost 3 bases to trimming and J lost 3 bases, with 12 bases between them. This CDR3 is 15 amino acids long. Germline CDR1 and CDR2: SGDLS and YYNGEE. The CDR3 DNA is TGTGCCAGCAGCGAGAACAGGGAATACACCGGGGAGCTGTTTTTT. This sequence encodes CASSENREYTGELFF.

The DNA for the CDR3 is TGTGCCAGCAGCTTAGATCTGTGGCAGGGAAGTGAAAAACTGTTTTTT. It encodes CASSLDLWQGSEKLFF. The chain links TRBV11-2 to TRBJ1-4, with a possible D match to TRBD1 (5 bases). CDR3 length equals 16 residues. The V end lost 0 bases, the J end lost 7 bases, and 15 bases lay between the germline ends. Germline CDR1 reads SGHAT; CDR2 reads FQNNGV. The full variable domain, its missing parts supplied by reference TRBV11-2 and TRBJ1-4, is EAGVAQSPRYKIIEKRQSVAFWCNPISGHATLYWYQQILGQGPKLLIQFQNNGVVDDSQLPKDRFSAERLKGVDSTLKIQPAKLEDSAVYLCASSLDLWQGSEKLFFGSGTQLSVL.

This clone showed up just once. The rearrangement joins TRBV7-9 to TRBJ2-7, with TRBD2 identical over 7 bases. Germline V gene lookup returns CDR1 SEHNR and CDR2 FQNEAQ (reference sequence). V dropped 5 bases and J dropped 2; count of bases not matched to a gene: 12. This CDR3 contains 16 residues. Here the CDR3 reads CASSPPPSGTTYEQYF. The CDR3 region has the DNA TGTGCCAGCAGCCCCCCCCCGAGCGGGACGACCTACGAGCAGTACTTC.

The chain carries TRBV27 and TRBJ1-1; no firm D call. From germline, CDR1 is MNHEY and CDR2 SMNVEV (reference sequence). This CDR3 spans 13 amino acids. V was trimmed by 6 bases and J by 1 base, leaving 9 bases between them. The CDR3 here is CASSQRENTEAFF. CDR3 bases: TGTGCCAGCAGCCAGAGGGAGAACACTGAAGCTTTCTTT.

The rearrangement joins TRBV27 to TRBJ2-3; 11 bases map to TRBD2. There are 14 residues in the CDR3. The germline gives CDR1 MNHEY, CDR2 SMNVEV (reference sequence). The trim removed 2 bases at V and 6 bases at J, leaving 1 base unmatched. The CDR3 DNA reads TGTGCCAGCAGTTTACGACTAGCGGGGGATACGCAGTATTTT. The encoded protein is CASSLRLAGDTQYF.

This chain joins TRBV11-2 and TRBJ2-7; TRBD1 matches 7 bases. Unmatched junction bases numbered 3, after V lost 1 base and J lost 3 bases. The CDR3 is 14 residues long. From germline, CDR1 is SGHAT and CDR2 FQNNGV. Here the CDR3 reads CASSLARDSYEQYF. Here the CDR3 DNA reads TGTGCCAGCAGCTTAGCCCGGGACAGCTACGAGCAGTACTTC. Filled out from reference TRBV11-2 and TRBJ2-7, the complete variable domain reads EAGVAQSPRYKIIEKRQSVAFWCNPISGHATLYWYQQILGQGPKLLIQFQNNGVVDDSQLPKDRFSAERLKGVDSTLKIQPAKLEDSAVYLCASSLARDSYEQYFGPGTRLTVT.

This clone was counted between two and nine times. The chain links TRBV5-1 to TRBJ1-2; maybe TRBD1 (5 bases). The CDR3 is 15 residues long. V dropped 2 bases and J dropped 8 bases, with 19 bases sitting between them. CDR1 and CDR2 (germline): SGHRS, YFSETQ. DNA of the CDR3: TGCGCCAGCAGCTTATTGCTGGAGGGGAGCACGGGCTACACCTTC. Translated, it gives CASSLLLEGSTGYTF.

V usage is TRBV4-3 and J usage is TRBJ2-7; 8 bases fit TRBD1. CDR1 and CDR2 from the germline V gene are LGHNA and YSLEER. J gave up 0 bases and V 0 bases, and 1 base lay outside the gene matches. This CDR3 is 15 amino acids long. CDR3 sequence: CASSQETGGSYEQYF. As DNA, the CDR3 is TGCGCCAGCAGCCAAGAAACAGGGGGCTCCTACGAGCAGTACTTC.

This chain connects TRBV2 to TRBJ1-4; a possible D gene is TRBD1 (5 bases). The germline V gene encodes CDR1 SNHLY and CDR2 FYNNEI. The CDR3 consists of 14 residues. V was trimmed by 2 bases and J by 7 bases, leaving 11 bases between them. The CDR3 loop is CASSEQQGVEKLFF. The CDR3 coding sequence is TGTGCCAGCAGTGAACAGCAGGGTGTTGAAAAACTGTTTTTT.

The V call is TRBV5-1, the J call TRBJ2-2; possibly TRBD2 for D (6 bases). This CDR3 is built from 18 residues. The V gene's germline CDR1 is SGHRS and CDR2 YFSETQ. With 0 bases removed from V and 5 bases from J, the gap between germline ends came to 20 bases. CDR3 coding DNA: TGCGCCAGCAGCTTGGAATGGCTTGGGACTTCGGGAACCGGGGAGCTGTTTTTT. This codes for CASSLEWLGTSGTGELFF.